What follows are 5 T cell receptor beta chains derived from one specimen sequenced in a study of T-cell memory formation after mild COVID-19. TCRdb recomputed calls from the 5' RACE reads with MiXCR, one row per CDR3 protein. Among tens of thousands of distinct CDR3 sequences listed, 25% to 30% were seen once. Sequencing input: PBMCs or a T cell subset sorted from them (not recorded which). These receptors were obtained from a man aged 18 to 30 who had mild COVID-19 (a few samples of this study predate the infection). Cell type and time point are not known.

The chain couples TRBV6-6 to TRBJ2-5, with D perhaps TRBD2 (6 bases). Looked up from germline, CDR1 is MNHNY and CDR2 is SVGAGI (reference sequence). The CDR3 is 14 residues long. Deletions cut 2 bases from V and 5 bases from J, with 12 bases between. CDR3 in amino acids: CASSYVSGAETQYF. CDR3 nucleotide sequence: TGTGCCAGCAGTTACGTGTCGGGAGCCGAGACCCAGTACTTC.

This chain links TRBV28 with TRBJ2-5; D may match TRBD1 or TRBD2 (5 bases each). V lost 6 bases to trimming and J lost 5 bases, with 13 bases between them. The CDR3 is made up of 13 amino acids. CDR1 is MDHEN and CDR2 is SYDVKM in the germline V gene. In nucleotides, the CDR3 is TGTGCCAGCAGCCAATGGGGGAGCGAGACCCAGTACTTC. This gives the protein CASSQWGSETQYF.

This clonotype has more than one count but fewer than ten. The chain links TRBV6-2 or TRBV6-3 to TRBJ2-3; the D gene is possibly TRBD1 (5 bases). CDR3 size: 15 residues. The germline gives CDR1 MNHEY, CDR2 SVGEGT. Trimming removed 5 bases at V and 2 bases at J, with 14 bases between. CDR3 DNA sequence: TGTGCCAGCAGTCCCAGCGCAGGGTTCACAGATACGCAGTATTTT. This encodes CASSPSAGFTDTQYF.

This clonotype was counted between two and nine times. This chain connects TRBV5-1 to TRBJ2-1, with 10 positions matching TRBD1. Trimming cost V 0 bases and J 2 bases; bases outside gene matches: 2. CDR1 and CDR2 from the germline V gene are SGHRS and YFSETQ. CDR3 length equals 16 residues. CDR3 in amino acids: CASSLGTGGTYNEQFF. The CDR3 nucleotides are TGCGCCAGCAGCTTGGGGACAGGGGGGACCTACAATGAGCAGTTCTTC.

V gene TRBV30 combines with J gene TRBJ2-3; maybe TRBD2 (5 bases). The CDR3 loop spans 10 amino acids. V lost 7 bases, J lost 7 bases, and 9 bases lay in between. From germline, CDR1 is GTSNPN and CDR2 SVGIG (reference sequence). CDR3 sequence: CAFEGNTQYF. CDR3 in DNA: TGTGCCTTCGAGGGAAATACGCAGTATTTT.